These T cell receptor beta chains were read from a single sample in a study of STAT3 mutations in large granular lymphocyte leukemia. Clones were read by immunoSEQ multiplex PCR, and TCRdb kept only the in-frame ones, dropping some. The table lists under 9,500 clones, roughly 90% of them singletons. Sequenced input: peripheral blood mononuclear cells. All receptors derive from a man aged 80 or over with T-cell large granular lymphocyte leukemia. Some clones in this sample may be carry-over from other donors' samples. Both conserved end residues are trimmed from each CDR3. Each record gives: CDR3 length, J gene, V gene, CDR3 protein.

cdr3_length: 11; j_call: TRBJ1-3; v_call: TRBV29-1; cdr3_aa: SAKLASGNTIY
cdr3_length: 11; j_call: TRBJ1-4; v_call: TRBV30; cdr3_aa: AWADYTNEKLF
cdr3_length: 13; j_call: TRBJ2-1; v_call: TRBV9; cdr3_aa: ASSVWGGPRNEQF
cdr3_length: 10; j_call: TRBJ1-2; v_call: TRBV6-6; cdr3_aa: ASQVPPKGYT
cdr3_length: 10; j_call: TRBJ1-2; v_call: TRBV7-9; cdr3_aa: ASSLVAYGYT
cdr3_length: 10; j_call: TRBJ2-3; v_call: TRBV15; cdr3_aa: ATSRGTDTQY
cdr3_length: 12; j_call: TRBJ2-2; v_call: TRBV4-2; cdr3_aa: ASSQPEDTGELF
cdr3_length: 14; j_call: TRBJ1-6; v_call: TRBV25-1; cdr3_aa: ASRGGGGTDYSPLH
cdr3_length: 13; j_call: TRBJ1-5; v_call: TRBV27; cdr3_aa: ASSAWGQSNQPQH
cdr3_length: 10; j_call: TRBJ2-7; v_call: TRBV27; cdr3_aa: ASSRSSYEQY
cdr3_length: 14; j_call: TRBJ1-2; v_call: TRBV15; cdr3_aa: ATSRDRGVRSYGYT
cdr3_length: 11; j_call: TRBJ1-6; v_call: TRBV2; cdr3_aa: ASSEQGNSPLH
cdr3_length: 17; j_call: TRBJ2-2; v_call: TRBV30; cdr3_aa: AGGAGSGRVRPNTGELF
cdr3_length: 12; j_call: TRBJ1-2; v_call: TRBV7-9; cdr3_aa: ASSLGRGGYGYT
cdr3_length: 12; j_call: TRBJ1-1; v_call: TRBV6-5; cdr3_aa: ASSYMGGWTEAF
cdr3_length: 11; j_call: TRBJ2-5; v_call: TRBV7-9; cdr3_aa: ASSFGQQETQY
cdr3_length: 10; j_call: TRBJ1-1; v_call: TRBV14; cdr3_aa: ASSQGQYEAF
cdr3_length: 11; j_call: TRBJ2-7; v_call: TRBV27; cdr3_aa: ASRAGSSYEQY
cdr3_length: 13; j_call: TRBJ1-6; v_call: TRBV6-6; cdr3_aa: ASSLTGPDNSPLH
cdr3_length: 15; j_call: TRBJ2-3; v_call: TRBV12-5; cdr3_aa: ASGLVPLAGPMDTQY
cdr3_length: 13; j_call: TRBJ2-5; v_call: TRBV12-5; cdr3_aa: ASGSGTAKQETQY
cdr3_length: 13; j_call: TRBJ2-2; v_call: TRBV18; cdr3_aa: ASSPQTGVAGELF
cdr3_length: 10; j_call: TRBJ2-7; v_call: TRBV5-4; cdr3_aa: ASSHDSYEQY
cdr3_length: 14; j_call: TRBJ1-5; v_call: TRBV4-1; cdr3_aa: ASSQDPGNRNQPQH
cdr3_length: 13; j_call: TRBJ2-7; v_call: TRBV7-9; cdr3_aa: ASSPRDGTPYEQY
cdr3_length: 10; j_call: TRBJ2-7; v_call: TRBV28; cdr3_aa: ASREGSYEQY
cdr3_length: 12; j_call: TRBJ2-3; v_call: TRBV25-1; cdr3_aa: ASSVGRGTDTQY
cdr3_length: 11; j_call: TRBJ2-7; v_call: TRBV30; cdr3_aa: AWTRTGYYEQY
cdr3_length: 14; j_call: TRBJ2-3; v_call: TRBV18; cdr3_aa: ASSPNSGTSTDTQY
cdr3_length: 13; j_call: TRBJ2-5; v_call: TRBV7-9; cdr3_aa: ASSTKLRLGETQY
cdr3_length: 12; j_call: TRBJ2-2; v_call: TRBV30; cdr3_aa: AWSVQGSAGELF
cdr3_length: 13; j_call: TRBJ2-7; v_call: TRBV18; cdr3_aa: ASSASWSGGGEQY
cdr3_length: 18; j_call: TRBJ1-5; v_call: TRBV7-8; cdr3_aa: ASSLGPHWGPANMDRPQH
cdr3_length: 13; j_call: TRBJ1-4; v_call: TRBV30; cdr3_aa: AWSVSGQTLEKLF
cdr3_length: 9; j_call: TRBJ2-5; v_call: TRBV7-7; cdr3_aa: ASSFPGTQY
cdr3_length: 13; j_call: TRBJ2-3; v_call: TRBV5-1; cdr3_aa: ASSVIAGSTDTQY
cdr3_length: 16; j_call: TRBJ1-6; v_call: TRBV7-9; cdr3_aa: ASSLFYGTLAGDSPLH
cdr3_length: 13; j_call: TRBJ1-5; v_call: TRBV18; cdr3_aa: ASSPDAGSNQPQH
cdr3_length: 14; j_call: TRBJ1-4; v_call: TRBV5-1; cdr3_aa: ASSEKTGQGNEKLF
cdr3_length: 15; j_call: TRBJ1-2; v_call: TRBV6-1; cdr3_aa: ASSEDGHSLQGYGYT
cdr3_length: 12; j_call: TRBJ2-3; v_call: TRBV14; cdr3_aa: ASSRAVSTDTQY
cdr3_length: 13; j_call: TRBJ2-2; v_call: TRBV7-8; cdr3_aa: ASSLQGINTGELF
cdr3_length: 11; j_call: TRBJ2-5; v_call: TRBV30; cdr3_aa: AWSVELEETQY
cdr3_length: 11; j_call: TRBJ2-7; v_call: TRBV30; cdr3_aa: AWDRQGGHEQY
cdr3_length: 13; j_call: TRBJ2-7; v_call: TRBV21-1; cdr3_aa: ASSKEGRGMYEQY
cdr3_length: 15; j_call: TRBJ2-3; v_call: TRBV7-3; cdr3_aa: ASSQRGWTSDTDTQY
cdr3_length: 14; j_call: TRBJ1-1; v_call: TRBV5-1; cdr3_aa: ASSLGNMNVGTEAF
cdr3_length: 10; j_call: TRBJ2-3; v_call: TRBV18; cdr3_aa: ASSPVADTQY
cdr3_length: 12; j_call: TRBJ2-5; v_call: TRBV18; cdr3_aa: ASSPRTGAETQY
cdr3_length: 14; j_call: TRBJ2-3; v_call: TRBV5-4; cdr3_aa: ASSPGLAGGLGTQY
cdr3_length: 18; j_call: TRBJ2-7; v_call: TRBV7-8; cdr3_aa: ASSLAANLIWDPQRKEQY
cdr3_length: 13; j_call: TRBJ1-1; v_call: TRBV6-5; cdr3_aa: ASVPEWGMNTEAF
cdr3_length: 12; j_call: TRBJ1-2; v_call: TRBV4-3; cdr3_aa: ASSQPGQGYGYT